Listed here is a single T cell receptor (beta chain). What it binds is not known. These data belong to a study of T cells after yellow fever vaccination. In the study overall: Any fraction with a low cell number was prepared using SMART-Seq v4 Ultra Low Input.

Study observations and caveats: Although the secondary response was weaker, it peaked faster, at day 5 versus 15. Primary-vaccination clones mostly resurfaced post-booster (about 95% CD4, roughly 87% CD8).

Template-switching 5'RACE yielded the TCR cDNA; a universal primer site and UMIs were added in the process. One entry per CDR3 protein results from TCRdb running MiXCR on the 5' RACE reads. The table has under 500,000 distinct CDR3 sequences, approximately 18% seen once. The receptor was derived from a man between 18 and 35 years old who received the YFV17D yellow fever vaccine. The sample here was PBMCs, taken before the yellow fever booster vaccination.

CDR3 nucleotides: TGTGCCAGCAGCGTTCGGACTAGCGGGGGTCCCGATACGCAGTATTTT. This sequence encodes CASSVRTSGGPDTQYF. The V gene is TRBV9, the J gene TRBJ2-3, with 13 positions matching TRBD2. J was trimmed by 6 bases and V by 2 bases; bases with no gene match: 6. CDR3 length: 16 residues. The germline V gene encodes CDR1 SGDLS and CDR2 YYNGEE.